The following is a T cell receptor (beta chain) sequence with its context. This entry comes from a study of control samples from healthy donors and cancer patients. Measured with immunoSEQ multiplex PCR; TCRdb has only the in-frame clones, and not every one. The data contain roughly 150,000 clones, 80% to 95% of them seen just once; the ten biggest clones take up roughly 5.7%. The CDR3 sequence is 15 residues long. V was cut by 1 base and J by 4 bases, with 11 bases left in between. Per the germline V gene, CDR1 is LGHNA and CDR2 is YNFKEQ. This sequence originates from a man younger than 30 in good health. The sample comprised blood. This chain joins TRBV4-2 and TRBJ1-3; no definite D call. The CDR3 sequence: CASSQGPVAGNTIYF. CDR3 nucleotides: TGTGCCAGCAGCCAAGGGCCCGTCGCGGGAAACACCATATATTTT.